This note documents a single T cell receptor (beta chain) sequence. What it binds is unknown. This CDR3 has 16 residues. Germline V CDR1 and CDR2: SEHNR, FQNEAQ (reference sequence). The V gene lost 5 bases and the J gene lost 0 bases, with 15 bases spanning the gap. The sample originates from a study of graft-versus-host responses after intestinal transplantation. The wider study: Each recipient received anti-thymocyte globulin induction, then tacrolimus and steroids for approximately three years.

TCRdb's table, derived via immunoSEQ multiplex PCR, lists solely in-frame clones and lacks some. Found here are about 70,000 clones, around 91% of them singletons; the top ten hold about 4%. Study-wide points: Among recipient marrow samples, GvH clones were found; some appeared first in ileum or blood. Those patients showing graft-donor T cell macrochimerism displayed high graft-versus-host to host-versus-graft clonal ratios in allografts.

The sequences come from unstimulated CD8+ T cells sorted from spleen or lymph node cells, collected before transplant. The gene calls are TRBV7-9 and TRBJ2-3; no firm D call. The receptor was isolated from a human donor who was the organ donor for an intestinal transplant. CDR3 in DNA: TGTGCCAGCAGCCCCTACCCTTTCCTAAGCACAGATACGCAGTATTTT. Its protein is CASSPYPFLSTDTQYF.